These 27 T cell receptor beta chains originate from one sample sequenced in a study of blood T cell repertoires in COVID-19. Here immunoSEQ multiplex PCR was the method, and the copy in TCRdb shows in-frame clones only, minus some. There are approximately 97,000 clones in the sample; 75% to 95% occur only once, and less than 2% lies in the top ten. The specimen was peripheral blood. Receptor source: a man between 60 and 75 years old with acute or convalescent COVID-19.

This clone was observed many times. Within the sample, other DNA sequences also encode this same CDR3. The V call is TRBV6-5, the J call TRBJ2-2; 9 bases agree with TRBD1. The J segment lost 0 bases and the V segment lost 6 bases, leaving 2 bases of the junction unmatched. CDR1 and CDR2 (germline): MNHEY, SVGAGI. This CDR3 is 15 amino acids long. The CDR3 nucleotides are TGTGCCAGCAGCTGGACAGGGGCGAACACCGGGGAGCTGTTTTTT. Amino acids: CASSWTGANTGELFF.

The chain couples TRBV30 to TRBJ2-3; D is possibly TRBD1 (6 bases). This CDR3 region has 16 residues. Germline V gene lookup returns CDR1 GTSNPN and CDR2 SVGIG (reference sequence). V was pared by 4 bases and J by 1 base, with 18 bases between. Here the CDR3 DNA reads TGTGCCTGGACCCCGGACAGTTCGGTGGGCACAGATACGCAGTATTTT. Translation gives CAWTPDSSVGTDTQYF.

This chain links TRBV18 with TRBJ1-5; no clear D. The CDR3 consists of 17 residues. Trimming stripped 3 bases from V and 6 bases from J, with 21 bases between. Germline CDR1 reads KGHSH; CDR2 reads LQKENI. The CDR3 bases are TGTGCCAGCTCACCGTCGGGGAGCGCGGGTGGGAGTCAGCCCCAGCATTTT. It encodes CASSPSGSAGGSQPQHF. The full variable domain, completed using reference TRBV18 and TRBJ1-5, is NAGVMQNPRHLVRRRGQEARLRCSPMKGHSHVYWYRQLPEEGLKFMVYLQKENIIDESGMPKERFSAEFPKEGPSILRIQQVVRGDSAAYFCASSPSGSAGGSQPQHFGDGTRLSIL.

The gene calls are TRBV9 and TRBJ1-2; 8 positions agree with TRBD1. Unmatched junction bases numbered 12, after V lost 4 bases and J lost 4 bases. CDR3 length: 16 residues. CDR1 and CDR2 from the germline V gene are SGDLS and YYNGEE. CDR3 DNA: TGTGCCAGCAGCCCAGGGGGGGGGACAGGCGGCTATGGCTACACCTTC. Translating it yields CASSPGGGTGGYGYTF.

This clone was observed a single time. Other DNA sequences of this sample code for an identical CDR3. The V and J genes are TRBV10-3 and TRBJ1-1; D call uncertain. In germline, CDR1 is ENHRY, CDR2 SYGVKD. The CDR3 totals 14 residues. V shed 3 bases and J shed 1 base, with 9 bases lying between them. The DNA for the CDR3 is TGTGCCATCAGTGACCCGACGGGGAACACTGAAGCTTTCTTT. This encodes CAISDPTGNTEAFF.

CDR3 protein: CASSRDSTYGYTF. The CDR3 DNA reads TGCGCCAGCAGTCGAGATAGTACCTATGGCTACACCTTC. The chain has TRBV5-1 and TRBJ1-2; no clear D gene. The CDR3 extends over 13 amino acids. Looked up from germline, CDR1 is SGHRS and CDR2 is YFSETQ. V was trimmed by 5 bases and J by 4 bases, leaving 12 bases between them.

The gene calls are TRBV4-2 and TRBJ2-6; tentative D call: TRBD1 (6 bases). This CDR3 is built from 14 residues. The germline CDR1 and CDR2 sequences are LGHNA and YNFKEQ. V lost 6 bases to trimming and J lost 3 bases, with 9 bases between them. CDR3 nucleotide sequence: TGTGCCAGCAGTCCAGGGGATGGGGCCAACGTCCTGACTTTC. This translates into CASSPGDGANVLTF.

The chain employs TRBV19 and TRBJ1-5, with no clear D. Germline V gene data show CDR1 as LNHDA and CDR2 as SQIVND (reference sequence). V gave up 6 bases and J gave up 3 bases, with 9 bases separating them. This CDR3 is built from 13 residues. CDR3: CASSTDTNQPQHF. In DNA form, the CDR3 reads TGTGCCAGTAGCACAGACACCAATCAGCCCCAGCATTTT.

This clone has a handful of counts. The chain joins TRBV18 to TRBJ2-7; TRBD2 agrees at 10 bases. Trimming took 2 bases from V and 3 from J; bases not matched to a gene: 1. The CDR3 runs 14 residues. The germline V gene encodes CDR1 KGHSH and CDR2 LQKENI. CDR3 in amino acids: CASSPASGSYEQYF. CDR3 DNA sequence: TGTGCCAGCTCACCAGCTAGCGGGAGCTACGAGCAGTACTTC.

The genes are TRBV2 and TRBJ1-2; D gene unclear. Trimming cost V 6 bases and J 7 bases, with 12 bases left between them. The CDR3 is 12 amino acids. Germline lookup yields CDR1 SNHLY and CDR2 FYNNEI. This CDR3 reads CASSVRDTGYTF. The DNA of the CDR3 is TGTGCCAGCAGCGTACGGGATACTGGCTACACCTTC.

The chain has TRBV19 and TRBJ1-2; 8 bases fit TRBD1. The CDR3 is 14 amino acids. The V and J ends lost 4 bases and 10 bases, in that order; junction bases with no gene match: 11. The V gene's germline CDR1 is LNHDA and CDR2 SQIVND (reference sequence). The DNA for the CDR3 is TGTGCCAGTAGTACCGGTACAACAGGGGGAACCTACACCTTC. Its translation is CASSTGTTGGTYTF.

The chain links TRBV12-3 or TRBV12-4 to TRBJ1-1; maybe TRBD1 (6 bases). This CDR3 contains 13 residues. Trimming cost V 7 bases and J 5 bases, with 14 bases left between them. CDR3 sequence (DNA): TGTGCCAGCACCCTTTGGCAGGGGACTGAAGCTTTCTTT. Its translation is CASTLWQGTEAFF.

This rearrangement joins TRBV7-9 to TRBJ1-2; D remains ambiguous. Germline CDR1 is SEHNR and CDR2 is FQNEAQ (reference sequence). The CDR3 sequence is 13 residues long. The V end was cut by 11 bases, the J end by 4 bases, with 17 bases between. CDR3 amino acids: CAGIKGGSYGYTF. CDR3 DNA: TGTGCCGGAATAAAGGGAGGGTCCTATGGCTACACCTTC.

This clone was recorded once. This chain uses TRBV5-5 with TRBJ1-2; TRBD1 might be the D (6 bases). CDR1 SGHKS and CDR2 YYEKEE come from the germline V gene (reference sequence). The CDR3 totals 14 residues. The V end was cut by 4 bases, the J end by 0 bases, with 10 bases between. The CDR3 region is CASSDRPTNYGYTF. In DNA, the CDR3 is TGTGCCAGCAGCGACAGGCCGACTAACTATGGCTACACCTTC.

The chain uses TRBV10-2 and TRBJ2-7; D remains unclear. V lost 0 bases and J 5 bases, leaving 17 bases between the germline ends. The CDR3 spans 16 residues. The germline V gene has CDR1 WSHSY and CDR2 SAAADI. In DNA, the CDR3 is TGCGCCAGCAGTGAGTCTTCGCGACTTCGCAACCACGAGCAGTACTTC. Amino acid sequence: CASSESSRLRNHEQYF.

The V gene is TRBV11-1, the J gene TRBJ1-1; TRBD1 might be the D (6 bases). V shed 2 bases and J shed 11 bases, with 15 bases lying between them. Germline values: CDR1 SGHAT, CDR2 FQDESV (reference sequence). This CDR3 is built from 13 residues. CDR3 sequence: CASSLSQGMVAFF. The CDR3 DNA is TGTGCCAGCAGCTTAAGTCAGGGGATGGTCGCTTTCTTT.

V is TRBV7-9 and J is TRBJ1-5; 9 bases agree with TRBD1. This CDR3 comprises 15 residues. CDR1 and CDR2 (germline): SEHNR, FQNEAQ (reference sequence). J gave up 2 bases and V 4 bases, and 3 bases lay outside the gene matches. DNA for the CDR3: TGTGCCAGCAGCTCGACAGGGGGGGGCAATCAGCCCCAGCATTTT. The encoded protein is CASSSTGGGNQPQHF.

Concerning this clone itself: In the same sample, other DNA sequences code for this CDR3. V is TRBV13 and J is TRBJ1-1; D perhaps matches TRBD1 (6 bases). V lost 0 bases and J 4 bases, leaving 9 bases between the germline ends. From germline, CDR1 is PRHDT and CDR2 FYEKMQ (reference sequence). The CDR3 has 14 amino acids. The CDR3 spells CASSLGRGATEAFF. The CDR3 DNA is TGTGCCAGCAGCTTAGGCCGGGGGGCCACTGAAGCTTTCTTT.

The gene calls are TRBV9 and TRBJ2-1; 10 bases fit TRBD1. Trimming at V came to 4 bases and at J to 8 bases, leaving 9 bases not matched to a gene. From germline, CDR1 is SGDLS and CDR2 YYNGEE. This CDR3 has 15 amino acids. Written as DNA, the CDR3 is TGTGCCAGCAGCTTAGGACAGGGGGATAGACATGAGCAGTTCTTC. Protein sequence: CASSLGQGDRHEQFF.

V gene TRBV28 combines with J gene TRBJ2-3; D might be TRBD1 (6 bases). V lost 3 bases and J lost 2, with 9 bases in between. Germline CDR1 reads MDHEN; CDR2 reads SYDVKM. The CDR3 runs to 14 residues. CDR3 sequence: CASSLPGVTDTQYF. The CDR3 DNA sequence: TGTGCCAGCAGTTTGCCAGGGGTCACAGATACGCAGTATTTT. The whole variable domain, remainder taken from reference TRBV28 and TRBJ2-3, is DVKVTQSSRYLVKRTGEKVFLECVQDMDHENMFWYRQDPGLGLRLIYFSYDVKMKEKGDIPEGYSVSREKKERFSLILESASTNQTSMYLCASSLPGVTDTQYFGPGTRLTVL.

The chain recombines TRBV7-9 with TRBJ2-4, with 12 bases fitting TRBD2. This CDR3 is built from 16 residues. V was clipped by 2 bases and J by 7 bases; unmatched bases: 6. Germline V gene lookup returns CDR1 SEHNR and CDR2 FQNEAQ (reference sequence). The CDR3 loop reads CASSLWLAGGPNIQYF. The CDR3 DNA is TGTGCCAGCAGCTTATGGCTAGCGGGGGGGCCGAACATTCAGTACTTC.

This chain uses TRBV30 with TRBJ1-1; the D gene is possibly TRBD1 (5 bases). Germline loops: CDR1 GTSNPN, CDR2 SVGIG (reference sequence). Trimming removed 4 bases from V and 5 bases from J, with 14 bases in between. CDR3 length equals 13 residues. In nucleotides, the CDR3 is TGTGCCTGGATGCGGGGCGGATGGACTGAAGCTTTCTTT. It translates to CAWMRGGWTEAFF. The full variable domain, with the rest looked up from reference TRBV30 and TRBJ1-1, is SQTIHQWPATLVQPVGSPLSLECTVEGTSNPNLYWYRQAAGRGLQLLFYSVGIGQISSEVPQNLSASRPQDRQFILSSKKLLLSDSGFYLCAWMRGGWTEAFFGQGTRLTVV.

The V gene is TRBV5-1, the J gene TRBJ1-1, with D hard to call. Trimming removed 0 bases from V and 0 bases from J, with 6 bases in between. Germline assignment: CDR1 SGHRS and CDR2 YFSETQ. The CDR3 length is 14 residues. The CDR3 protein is CASSLENMNTEAFF. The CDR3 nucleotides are TGCGCCAGCAGCTTGGAGAACATGAACACTGAAGCTTTCTTT.

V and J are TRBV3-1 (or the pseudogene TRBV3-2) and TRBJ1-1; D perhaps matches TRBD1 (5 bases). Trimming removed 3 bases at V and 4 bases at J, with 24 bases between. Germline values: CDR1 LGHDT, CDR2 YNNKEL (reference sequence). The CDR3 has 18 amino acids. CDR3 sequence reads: CASSHGGRIGLGGTEAFF. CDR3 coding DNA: TGTGCCAGCAGCCATGGTGGGCGCATTGGGCTGGGGGGCACTGAAGCTTTCTTT.

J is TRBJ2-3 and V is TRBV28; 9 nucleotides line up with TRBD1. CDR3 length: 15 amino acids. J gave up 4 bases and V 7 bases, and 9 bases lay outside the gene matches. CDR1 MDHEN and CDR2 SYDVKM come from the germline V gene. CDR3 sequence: CASTLPGQGADTQYF. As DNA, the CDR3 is TGTGCCAGCACCCTGCCGGGACAGGGCGCAGATACGCAGTATTTT.

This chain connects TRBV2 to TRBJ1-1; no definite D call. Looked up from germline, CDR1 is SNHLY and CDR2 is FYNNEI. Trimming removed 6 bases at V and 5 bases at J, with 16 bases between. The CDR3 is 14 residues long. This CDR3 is CASRKDGLDTEAFF. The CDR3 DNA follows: TGTGCCAGCAGAAAGGACGGACTGGATACTGAAGCTTTCTTT.

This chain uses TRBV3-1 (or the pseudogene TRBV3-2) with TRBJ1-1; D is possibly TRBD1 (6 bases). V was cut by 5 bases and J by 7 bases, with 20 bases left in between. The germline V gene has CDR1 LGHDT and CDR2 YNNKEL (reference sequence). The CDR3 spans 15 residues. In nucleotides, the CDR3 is TGTGCCAGCAGCGAATTGGGGGCCGGGATAGGTGAAGCTTTCTTT. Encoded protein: CASSELGAGIGEAFF.